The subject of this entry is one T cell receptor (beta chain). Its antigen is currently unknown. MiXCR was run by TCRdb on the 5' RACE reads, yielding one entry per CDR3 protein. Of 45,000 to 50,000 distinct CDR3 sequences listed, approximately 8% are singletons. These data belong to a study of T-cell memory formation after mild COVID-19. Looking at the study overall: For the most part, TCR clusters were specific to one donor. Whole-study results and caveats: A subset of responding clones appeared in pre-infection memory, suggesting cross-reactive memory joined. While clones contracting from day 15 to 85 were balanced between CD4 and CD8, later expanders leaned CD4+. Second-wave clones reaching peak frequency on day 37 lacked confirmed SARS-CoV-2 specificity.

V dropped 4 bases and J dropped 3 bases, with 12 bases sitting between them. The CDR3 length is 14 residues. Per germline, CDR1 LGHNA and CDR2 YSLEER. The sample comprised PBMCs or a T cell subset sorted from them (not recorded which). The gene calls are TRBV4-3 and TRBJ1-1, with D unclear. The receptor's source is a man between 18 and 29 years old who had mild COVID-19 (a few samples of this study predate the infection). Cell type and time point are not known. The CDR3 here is CASSRGEGHTEAFF. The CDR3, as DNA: TGCGCCAGCAGCCGTGGTGAGGGTCACACTGAAGCTTTCTTT.